What follows is one T cell receptor beta chain and its context. The antigen is undetermined. Use of 60 Vbeta and 13 Jbeta primers characterized the PCR. Profiled with immunoSEQ multiplex PCR; TCRdb holds only in-frame clones, not every one. The repertoire holds 150,000 to 200,000 clones, around 80% seen once, with approximately 4.7% in the top ten. These data are taken from a study of cytomegalovirus exposure and HLA in healthy donors. On the study more broadly: Among the roughly 380 donors who were genotyped, 81% fell in the genetic ancestry cluster that is associated with self-reported Caucasian donors. Study-level points and caveats: Later on, an analysis found that several of the most significant clusters appeared to be linked to common viral pathogens, which included parvovirus B19. V- and J-gene trimming in TCR beta was tied to a missense DCLRE1C variant by an analysis performed later.

Healthy bone marrow donors made up the cohort. V was shortened by 4 bases and J by 7 bases, with 16 bases between the two germline ends. CDR1 and CDR2 from the germline V gene are LGHNA and YNFKEQ. The CDR3 spans 14 residues. The rearrangement links TRBV4-2 to TRBJ1-1; weak D call: TRBD1 (5 bases). This TCR derives from a woman under 40 in good health and CMV-seropositive. The sample taken for sequencing was PBMCs. CDR3 nucleotide sequence: TGTGCCAGCAGCCGGTTAGGGGCGTTGGATGAAGCTTTCTTT. Its translation: CASSRLGALDEAFF.